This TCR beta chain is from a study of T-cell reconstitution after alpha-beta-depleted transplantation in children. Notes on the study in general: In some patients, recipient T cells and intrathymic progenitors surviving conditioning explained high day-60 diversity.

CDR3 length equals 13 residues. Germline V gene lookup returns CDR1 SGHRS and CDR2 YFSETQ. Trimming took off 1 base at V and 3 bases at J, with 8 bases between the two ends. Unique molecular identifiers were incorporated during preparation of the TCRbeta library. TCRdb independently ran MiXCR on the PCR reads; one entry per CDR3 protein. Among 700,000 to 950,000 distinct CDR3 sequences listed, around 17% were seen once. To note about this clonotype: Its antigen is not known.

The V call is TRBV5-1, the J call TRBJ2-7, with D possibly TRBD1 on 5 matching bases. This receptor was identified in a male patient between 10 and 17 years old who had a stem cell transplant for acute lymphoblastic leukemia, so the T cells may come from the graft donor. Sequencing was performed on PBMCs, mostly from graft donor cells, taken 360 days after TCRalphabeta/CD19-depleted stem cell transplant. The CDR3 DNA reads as TGCGCCAGCAGCTTGCAGGGATACTACGAGCAGTACTTC. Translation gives CASSLQGYYEQYF.